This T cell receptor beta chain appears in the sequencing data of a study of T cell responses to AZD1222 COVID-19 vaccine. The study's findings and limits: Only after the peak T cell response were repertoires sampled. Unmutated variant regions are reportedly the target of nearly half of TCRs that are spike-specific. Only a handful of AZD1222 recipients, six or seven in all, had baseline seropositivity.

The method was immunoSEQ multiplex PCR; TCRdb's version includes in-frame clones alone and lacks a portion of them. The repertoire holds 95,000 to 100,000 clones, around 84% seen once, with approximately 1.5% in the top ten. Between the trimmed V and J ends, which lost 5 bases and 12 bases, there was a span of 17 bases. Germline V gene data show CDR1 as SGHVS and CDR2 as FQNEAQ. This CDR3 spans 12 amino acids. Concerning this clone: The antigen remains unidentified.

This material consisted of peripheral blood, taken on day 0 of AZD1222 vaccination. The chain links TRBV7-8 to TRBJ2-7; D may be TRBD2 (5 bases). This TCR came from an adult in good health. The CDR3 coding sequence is TGTGCCAGCAGCACCGACTACCGATTGGGGTACTTC. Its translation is CASSTDYRLGYF.